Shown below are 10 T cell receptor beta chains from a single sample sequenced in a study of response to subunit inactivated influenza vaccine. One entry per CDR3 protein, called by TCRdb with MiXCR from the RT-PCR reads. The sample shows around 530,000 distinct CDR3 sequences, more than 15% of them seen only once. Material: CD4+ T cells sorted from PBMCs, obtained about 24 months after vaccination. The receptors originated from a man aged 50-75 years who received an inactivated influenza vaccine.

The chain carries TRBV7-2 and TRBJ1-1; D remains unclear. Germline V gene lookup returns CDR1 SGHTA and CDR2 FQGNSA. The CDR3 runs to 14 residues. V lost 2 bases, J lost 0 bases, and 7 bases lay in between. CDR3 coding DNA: TGTGCCAGCAGCTTATACAGCCTGAACACTGAAGCTTTCTTT. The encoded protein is CASSLYSLNTEAFF.

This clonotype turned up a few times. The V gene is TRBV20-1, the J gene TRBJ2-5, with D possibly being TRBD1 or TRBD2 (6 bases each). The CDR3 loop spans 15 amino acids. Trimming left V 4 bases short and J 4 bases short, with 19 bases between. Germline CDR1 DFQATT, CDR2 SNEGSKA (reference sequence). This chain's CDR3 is CSAIIPGAGGETQYF. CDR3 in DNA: TGCAGTGCTATTATTCCGGGGGCCGGAGGAGAGACCCAGTACTTC.

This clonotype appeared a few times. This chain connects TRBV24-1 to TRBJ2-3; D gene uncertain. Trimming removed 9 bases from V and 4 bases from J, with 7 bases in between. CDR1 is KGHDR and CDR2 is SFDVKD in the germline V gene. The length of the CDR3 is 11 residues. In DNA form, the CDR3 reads TGTGCCACCCGGGTGGCAGATACGCAGTATTTT. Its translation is CATRVADTQYF.

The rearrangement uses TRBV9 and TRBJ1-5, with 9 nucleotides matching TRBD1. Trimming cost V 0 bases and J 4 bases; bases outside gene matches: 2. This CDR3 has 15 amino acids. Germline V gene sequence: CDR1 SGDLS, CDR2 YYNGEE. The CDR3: CASSVGGTGNQPQHF. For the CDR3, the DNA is TGTGCCAGCAGCGTAGGAGGGACAGGGAATCAGCCCCAGCATTTT.

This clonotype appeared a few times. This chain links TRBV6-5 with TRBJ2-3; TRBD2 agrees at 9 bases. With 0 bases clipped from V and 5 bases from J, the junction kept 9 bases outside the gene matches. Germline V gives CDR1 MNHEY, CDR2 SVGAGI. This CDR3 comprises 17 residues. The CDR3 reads CASSYSTGGGAVDTQYF. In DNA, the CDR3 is TGTGCCAGCAGTTACTCGACAGGCGGGGGGGCCGTAGATACGCAGTATTTT.

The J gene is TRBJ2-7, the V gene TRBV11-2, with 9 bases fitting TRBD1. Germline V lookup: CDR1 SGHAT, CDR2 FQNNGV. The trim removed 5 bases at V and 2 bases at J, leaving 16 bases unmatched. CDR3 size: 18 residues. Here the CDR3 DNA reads TGTGCCAGCAGCCTAACCCCGGGACAGGGAATACGGACCTACGAGCAGTACTTC. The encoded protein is CASSLTPGQGIRTYEQYF.

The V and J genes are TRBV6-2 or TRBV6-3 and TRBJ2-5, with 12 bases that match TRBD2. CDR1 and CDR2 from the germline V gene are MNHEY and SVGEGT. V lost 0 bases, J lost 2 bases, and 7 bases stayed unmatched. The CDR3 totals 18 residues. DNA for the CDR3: TGTGCCAGCAGTTACTCAGTTCGACTAGCGGGGGAACAAGAGACCCAGTACTTC. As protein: CASSYSVRLAGEQETQYF.

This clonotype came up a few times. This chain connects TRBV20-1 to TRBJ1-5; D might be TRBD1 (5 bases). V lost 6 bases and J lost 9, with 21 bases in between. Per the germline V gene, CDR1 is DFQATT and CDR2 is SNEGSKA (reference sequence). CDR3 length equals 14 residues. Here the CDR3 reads CSAGRGPPGTPQHF. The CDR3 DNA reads TGCAGTGCAGGGAGGGGCCCGCCCGGGACGCCCCAGCATTTT.

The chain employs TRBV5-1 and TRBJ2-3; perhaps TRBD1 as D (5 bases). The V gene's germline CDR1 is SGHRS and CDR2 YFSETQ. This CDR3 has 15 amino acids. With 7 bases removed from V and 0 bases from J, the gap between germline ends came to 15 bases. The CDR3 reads CASFYSHRSTDTQYF. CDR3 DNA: TGCGCCAGCTTCTACTCCCACAGGAGCACAGATACGCAGTATTTT. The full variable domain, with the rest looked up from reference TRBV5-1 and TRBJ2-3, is KAGVTQTPRYLIKTRGQQVTLSCSPISGHRSVSWYQQTPGQGLQFLFEYFSETQRNKGNFPGRFSGRQFSNSRSEMNVSTLELGDSALYLCASFYSHRSTDTQYFGPGTRLTVL.

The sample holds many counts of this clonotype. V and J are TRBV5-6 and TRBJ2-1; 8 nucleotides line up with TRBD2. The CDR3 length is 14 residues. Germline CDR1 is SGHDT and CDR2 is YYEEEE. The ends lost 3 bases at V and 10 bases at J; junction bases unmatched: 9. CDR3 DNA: TGTGCCAGCAGCTACGGACTAGCTGGGGGGGAGCAGTTCTTC. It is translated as CASSYGLAGGEQFF.